Listed here are 14 T cell receptor beta chains from one sample, sequenced in a study of cytomegalovirus exposure and HLA in healthy donors. PCR primers comprised 60 Vbeta and 13 Jbeta primers. TCRdb's table, derived via immunoSEQ multiplex PCR, lists solely in-frame clones and lacks some. The table shows roughly 200,000 clones, with 8.5% to 10% occurring only once. Material: PBMCs. Receptor source: a woman between 25 and 40 years old in good health and CMV-seropositive.

This clone has a handful of counts. J is TRBJ1-4 and V is TRBV19; TRBD1 matches at 11 bases. The V gene's germline CDR1 is LNHDA and CDR2 SQIVND (reference sequence). J gave up 8 bases and V 6 bases, and 5 bases lay outside the gene matches. The CDR3 sequence is 14 residues long. The CDR3 region is CASSRGQGAEKLFF. The CDR3 DNA reads TGTGCCAGTAGCCGCGGACAGGGGGCGGAAAAACTGTTTTTT. Based on the CDR3 plus reference TRBV19 and TRBJ1-4, the full variable domain is DGGITQSPKYLFRKEGQNVTLSCEQNLNHDAMYWYRQDPGQGLRLIYYSQIVNDFQKGDIAEGYSVSREKKESFPLTVTSAQKNPTAFYLCASSRGQGAEKLFFGSGTQLSVL.

This clone was counted a few times. The chain carries TRBV6-6 and TRBJ1-4; D is perhaps TRBD1 (5 bases). Germline V gene data show CDR1 as MNHNY and CDR2 as SVGAGI (reference sequence). There are 14 residues in the CDR3. Trimming cost V 2 bases and J 4 bases, with 8 bases left between them. DNA of the CDR3: TGTGCCAGCAGTTACGGGGGGGGTAATGAAAAACTGTTTTTT. Translated, it gives CASSYGGGNEKLFF.

This chain links TRBV27 with TRBJ2-2, with TRBD2 matching over 10 bases. The CDR3 is 15 amino acids. Germline lookup yields CDR1 MNHEY and CDR2 SMNVEV (reference sequence). V trimming: 2 bases; J trimming: 5 bases; junction bases outside the gene matches: 2. CDR3 DNA: TGTGCCAGCAGTTTACAACTAGCGGGAACCGGGGAGCTGTTTTTT. Its translation: CASSLQLAGTGELFF.

This clone was seen a handful of times. The rearrangement joins TRBV21-1 to TRBJ1-1. TRBV21-1 is designated a pseudogene. The CDR3 runs 19 residues. The CDR3 reads CASSGGGSRRRCMNTEAFF. The CDR3 DNA reads TGTGCCAGCAGTGGGGGGGGGTCCCGAAGAAGGTGCATGAACACTGAAGCTTTCTTT.

This clone was detected a few times. V is TRBV5-8 and J is TRBJ2-1; the D gene is possibly TRBD2 (6 bases). This CDR3 comprises 16 residues. From germline, CDR1 is SGHTS and CDR2 YDEGEE. Trimming left V 4 bases short and J 0 bases short, with 14 bases between. The CDR3: CASSIGVGGSYNEQFF. CDR3 in DNA: TGTGCCAGCAGCATAGGCGTCGGGGGCTCCTACAATGAGCAGTTCTTC.

The genes are TRBV5-3 and TRBJ1-2; TRBD1 matches at 7 bases. TRBV5-3 is filed as an ORF, its function uncertain. The CDR3 covers 15 residues. Trimming took 2 bases from V and 4 from J; bases not matched to a gene: 8. CDR3 loop: CARSFDREKTYGYTF. The CDR3 bases are TGTGCCAGAAGCTTTGACAGGGAGAAAACCTATGGCTACACCTTC.

This clone appeared a few times. This rearrangement joins TRBV19 to TRBJ2-6; weak D call: TRBD2 (5 bases). The CDR3 covers 18 residues. CDR1 is LNHDA, CDR2 SQIVND, per germline (reference sequence). Trimming removed 1 base at V and 2 bases at J, with 15 bases between. The CDR3 DNA is TGTGCCAGTAGTATAGGTTCGGGGTTGGCAGCTGGGGCCAACGTCCTGACTTTC. Its protein product is CASSIGSGLAAGANVLTF.

The chain joins TRBV5-5 to TRBJ2-7; no definite D call. Germline V CDR1 and CDR2: SGHKS, YYEKEE (reference sequence). Trimming cost V 4 bases and J 2 bases, with 10 bases left between them. The length of the CDR3 is 13 residues. CDR3 nucleotide sequence: TGTGCCAGCAGCGGTAGCAGCGCCTACGAGCAGTACTTC. Amino acid sequence: CASSGSSAYEQYF.

This clone was counted between two and nine times. J is TRBJ2-1 and V is TRBV7-3, with TRBD2 as a possible D gene (5 bases). The CDR3 consists of 14 residues. The V gene lost 4 bases and the J gene lost 10 bases, with 17 bases spanning the gap. The germline CDR1 and CDR2 sequences are SGHTA and FQGTGA. The CDR3 DNA sequence: TGTGCCAGCAGCTCCGGCGGAGGACCCGGGGAGCAGTTCTTC. It is translated as CASSSGGGPGEQFF. The whole variable domain, remainder taken from reference TRBV7-3 and TRBJ2-1, is GAGVSQTPSNKVTEKGKYVELRCDPISGHTALYWYRQSLGQGPEFLIYFQGTGAADDSGLPNDRFFAVRPEGSVSTLKIQRTERGDSAVYLCASSSGGGPGEQFFGPGTRLTVL.

The V gene is TRBV5-1, the J gene TRBJ2-3, with TRBD2 as a possible D gene (5 bases). Between the trimmed V and J ends, which lost 3 bases and 0 bases, there was a span of 5 bases. CDR3 length equals 13 residues. Germline CDR1 and CDR2: SGHRS and YFSETQ. Here the CDR3 reads CASSWTSTDTQYF. For the CDR3, the DNA is TGCGCCAGCAGCTGGACTAGCACAGATACGCAGTATTTT.

To note about this clone: One end of the junction is discordant with germline, which a read error may explain. The rearrangement uses TRBV19 and TRBJ2-3; TRBD1 is a possible D gene (7 bases). This CDR3 spans 16 amino acids. Germline V gene data show CDR1 as LNHDA and CDR2 as SQIVND (reference sequence). The CDR3 nucleotides are TGTGCCAATAGTATTGGAGGGGGCACTTTGACAGATACGCAGTATTTT. Protein: CANSIGGGTLTDTQYF.

This rearrangement joins TRBV6-5 to TRBJ1-6; D unclear. Germline V gene lookup returns CDR1 MNHEY and CDR2 SVGAGI. CDR3 size: 14 residues. V lost 6 bases and J lost 4, with 10 bases in between. For the CDR3, the DNA is TGTGCCAGCAGCCCTCCAGGTTATAATTCACCCCTCCACTTT. This codes for CASSPPGYNSPLHF.

In this sample, this clone turned up a few times. The CDR3: CASSPNPGGQIGANVLTF. The CDR3 DNA follows: TGTGCCAGCAGCCCTAACCCTGGCGGACAGATAGGGGCCAACGTCCTGACTTTC. This chain links TRBV5-6 with TRBJ2-6, with D possibly being TRBD1 (6 bases). This CDR3 spans 18 amino acids. The V and J ends lost 4 bases and 4 bases respectively, with 21 bases between them. Per germline, CDR1 SGHDT and CDR2 YYEEEE.

The V and J genes are TRBV4-1 and TRBJ2-7; TRBD1 matches at 9 bases. The CDR3 is 14 residues long. The germline V gene encodes CDR1 MGHRA and CDR2 YSYEKL. V was clipped by 2 bases and J by 5 bases; unmatched bases: 4. The CDR3 loop is CASSQLDRGNEQYF. The CDR3 DNA follows: TGCGCCAGCAGCCAACTGGACAGGGGAAACGAGCAGTACTTC.